A selection of T cell receptor beta chains follows, all from one sample in a study of T cell changes during pregnancy in multiple sclerosis. Some clones are missing from TCRdb's copy, which holds only in-frame ones; the method was immunoSEQ multiplex PCR. The table shows 25,000 to 40,000 clones, with approximately 90% occurring only once. The specimen was CD8+ T cells from peripheral blood mononuclear cells, collected before pregnancy. The source of these receptors is a female donor with multiple sclerosis, enrolled in a pregnancy study. Each CDR3 is given with its conserved first and last residue. D genes are given only for firm matches.

V gene	D gene	J gene	CDR3 DNA	CDR3 protein
TRBV4-3	-	TRBJ2-2	TGCGCCAGCAGCCAAACCGGGTTGGCCGGGGAGCTGTTTTTT	CASSQTGLAGELFF
TRBV9	-	TRBJ1-1	TGTGCCAGCAGCCCCAGCAGAGGTGGCACTGAAGCTTTCTTT	CASSPSRGGTEAFF
TRBV10-3	-	TRBJ1-1	TGTGCCATCAGTGAGAAGGGGCAACCCGAAGCTTTCTTT	CAISEKGQPEAFF
TRBV27	TRBD1	TRBJ2-7	TGTGCCAGCAGGCCAGGGACAGCAAACGAGCAGTACTTC	CASRPGTANEQYF
TRBV5-1	TRBD1	TRBJ1-4	TGCGCCAGTCAGACAGGGGGTCTGCCAAATGAAAAACTGTTTTTT	CASQTGGLPNEKLFF
TRBV10-3	-	TRBJ2-7	TGTGCCATCAGCGGCGGACTGTTGGGAAATTACGAGCAGTACTTC	CAISGGLLGNYEQYF
TRBV6-9	TRBD2	TRBJ2-1	TGTGCCAGCAGTTATCGATCGCTAGCGGGAGCGTCCTACAATGAGCAGTTCTTC	CASSYRSLAGASYNEQFF
TRBV7-2	-	TRBJ2-1	TGTGCCAGCAGCGTCGCCCTGGGGGCTAATGAGCAGTTCTTC	CASSVALGANEQFF
TRBV5-1	-	TRBJ2-1	TGCGCCAGCAGCTTATCGGAACTCACGAGGACAGATAACAATGAGCAGTTCTTC	CASSLSELTRTDNNEQFF
TRBV28	TRBD1	TRBJ2-5	TGTGCCAGCAGTCGCCGGGACAGGCTCGGCGGGGAGACCCAGTACTTC	CASSRRDRLGGETQYF